Below are 12 T cell receptor beta chains sequenced from a single sample in a study of T-cell memory formation after mild COVID-19. TCRdb used MiXCR to reprocess the 5' RACE reads, holding one entry per CDR3 protein. The table shows 14,000 to 15,000 distinct CDR3 sequences, with around a fifth occurring only once. The material sequenced was PBMCs or a T cell subset sorted from them (not recorded which). The source of these receptors is a man aged 18 to 30 who had mild COVID-19 (a few samples of this study predate the infection). Cell type and time point are not known.

At least ten counts were recorded for this clonotype. The chain carries TRBV28 and TRBJ2-3; no firm D call. CDR3 length: 15 amino acids. Trimming took off 6 bases at V and 2 bases at J, with 15 bases between the two ends. Germline V CDR1 and CDR2: MDHEN, SYDVKM. CDR3 in amino acids: CASSRLAEYTDTQYF. The CDR3 DNA is TGTGCCAGCAGCCGCCTTGCAGAATACACAGATACGCAGTATTTT.

The chain uses TRBV27 and TRBJ2-7; D unclear. The V gene lost 6 bases and the J gene lost 3 bases, with 12 bases spanning the gap. CDR3 length: 13 residues. Germline CDR1 and CDR2: MNHEY and SMNVEV (reference sequence). Here the CDR3 DNA reads TGTGCCAGCAGCCTCCTTATTAGCTACGAGCAGTACTTC. Its translation: CASSLLISYEQYF.

Only a few counts were recorded for this clonotype. The chain employs TRBV9 and TRBJ2-2, with 10 bases aligning to TRBD1. V lost 3 bases to trimming and J lost 4 bases; unmatched junction nucleotides: 15. The CDR3 totals 19 residues. CDR1 is SGDLS and CDR2 is YYNGEE in the germline V gene. Here the CDR3 DNA reads TGTGCCAGCAGCGAAAGACCGGGACAGGGGTTCATTACCACCGGGGAGCTGTTTTTT. Protein product: CASSERPGQGFITTGELFF.

The genes are TRBV7-6 and TRBJ2-7; the match to TRBD1 covers 10 bases. Germline loops: CDR1 SGHVS, CDR2 FNYEAQ. The CDR3 length is 13 residues. V trimming: 1 base; J trimming: 6 bases; junction bases outside the gene matches: 0. CDR3: CASSLGTGGEQYF. Written as DNA, the CDR3 is TGTGCCAGCAGCTTAGGGACAGGGGGCGAGCAGTACTTC.

V usage is TRBV6-1 and J usage is TRBJ1-2; no reliable D call. The CDR3 covers 10 residues. V dropped 4 bases and J dropped 6 bases, with 3 bases sitting between them. Germline V lookup: CDR1 MNHNS, CDR2 SASEGT. The CDR3 region is CASSVDGYTF. CDR3 nucleotides: TGTGCCAGCAGTGTCGATGGCTACACCTTC.

This clonotype was recorded at least ten times. V gene TRBV11-2 combines with J gene TRBJ2-6; D is undetermined. The germline V and J ends were trimmed by 3 bases and 0 bases, with 21 bases remaining between them. The CDR3 sequence is 20 residues long. In germline, CDR1 is SGHAT, CDR2 FQNNGV. This CDR3 reads CASSFYKGLGRHSGANVLTF. The CDR3 DNA reads TGTGCCAGCAGCTTCTACAAGGGTTTGGGCAGGCACTCTGGGGCCAACGTCCTGACTTTC.

This clonotype was seen at least ten times. The rearrangement links TRBV6-5 to TRBJ2-1, with 9 bases identical to TRBD1. Trimming cost V 6 bases and J 8 bases; bases outside gene matches: 5. CDR3 size: 13 residues. CDR1 is MNHEY and CDR2 is SVGAGI in the germline V gene. The CDR3 region is CASRGDRVDEQFF. The CDR3, as DNA: TGTGCCAGCAGAGGGGACAGGGTAGATGAGCAGTTCTTC.

This clonotype was recorded many times. The chain combines TRBV5-1 with TRBJ2-3; possibly TRBD1 for D (7 bases). V lost 4 bases to trimming and J lost 6 bases, with 12 bases between them. The germline V gene encodes CDR1 SGHRS and CDR2 YFSETQ. The CDR3 extends over 13 amino acids. CDR3 loop: CASSQSGGDTQYF. Written as DNA, the CDR3 is TGCGCCAGCAGCCAATCAGGGGGGGATACGCAGTATTTT. Looking up the rest from reference TRBV5-1 and TRBJ2-3 gives the full variable domain: KAGVTQTPRYLIKTRGQQVTLSCSPISGHRSVSWYQQTPGQGLQFLFEYFSETQRNKGNFPGRFSGRQFSNSRSEMNVSTLELGDSALYLCASSQSGGDTQYFGPGTRLTVL.

This clonotype was observed many times. The chain employs TRBV6-6 and TRBJ1-3, with D tentatively TRBD1 (5 bases). There are 17 residues in the CDR3. Trimming removed 2 bases from V and 1 base from J, with 15 bases in between. CDR1 and CDR2 (germline): MNHNY, SVGAGI (reference sequence). CDR3 in DNA: TGTGCCAGCAGTTACAATTTAGCAGGGCTTTCTGGAAACACCATATATTTT. Translated, it gives CASSYNLAGLSGNTIYF.

This clonotype appeared many times. The CDR3 region has the DNA TGCGCCAGCAGCCGAAGTGGCGGGACTAGCGGCCCCAATGAGCAGTTCTTC. This translates into CASSRSGGTSGPNEQFF. The rearrangement joins TRBV4-3 to TRBJ2-1; 11 nucleotides align to TRBD2. Germline assignment: CDR1 LGHNA and CDR2 YSLEER. This CDR3 region has 17 residues. The junction had 11 bases not matched to a gene; V was cut back by 4 bases and J by 6 bases.

The V gene is TRBV6-2 or TRBV6-3, the J gene TRBJ1-3; D not resolved. The CDR3 has 14 residues. The V end lost 2 bases, the J end lost 0 bases, and 5 bases lay between the germline ends. CDR1 is MNHEY and CDR2 is SVGEGT in the germline V gene. CDR3 loop: CASSYGDSGNTIYF. DNA of the CDR3: TGTGCCAGCAGTTACGGCGACTCTGGAAACACCATATATTTT.

This clonotype appeared a few times. The chain is built from TRBV4-1 and TRBJ1-4; possibly TRBD1 for D (6 bases). Looked up from germline, CDR1 is MGHRA and CDR2 is YSYEKL. The V and J ends lost 3 bases and 4 bases respectively, with 15 bases between them. The CDR3 is 16 amino acids. The DNA of the CDR3 is TGCGCCAGCAGCCACCCACAGGGAGCATTTAATGAAAAACTGTTTTTT. Its protein is CASSHPQGAFNEKLFF.